Listed here is a single T cell receptor beta chain. What it binds is not known. There are 12 residues in the CDR3. Per the germline V gene, CDR1 is MDHEN and CDR2 is SYDVKM. V lost 8 bases and J 4 bases, leaving 8 bases between the germline ends. These data originate in a study of vaccination and CD4 T cells after COVID-19. Whole-study context: Overlapping peptides of the spike proteins of SARS-CoV-2, HCoV-NL63, HCoV-OC43 and HCoV-229E were used for cell stimulation.

Regarding treatment: roughly ten-day PBMC culture with coronavirus spike peptide pools or control peptides (ViraFEST assay). Once obtained from cultured CD4+ T cells, the DNA was sequenced using the Oncomine TCR Beta short-read assay. Genomic DNA from cultured CD4+ T cells was extracted. TCRdb re-called the PCR reads through MiXCR, storing one row per CDR3 protein. The sample consists of nearly 25,000 distinct CDR3 sequences, about 56% of them appearing once. The sequenced sample was CD4+ T cells from blood, cultured in vitro. The receptor comes from a human donor who had recovered from COVID-19. This chain links TRBV28 with TRBJ2-2, with a weak D call TRBD2 (5 bases). This chain's CDR3 is CASGLITGELFF. The CDR3 DNA reads TGTGCCAGCGGACTCATCACCGGGGAGCTGTTTTTT.